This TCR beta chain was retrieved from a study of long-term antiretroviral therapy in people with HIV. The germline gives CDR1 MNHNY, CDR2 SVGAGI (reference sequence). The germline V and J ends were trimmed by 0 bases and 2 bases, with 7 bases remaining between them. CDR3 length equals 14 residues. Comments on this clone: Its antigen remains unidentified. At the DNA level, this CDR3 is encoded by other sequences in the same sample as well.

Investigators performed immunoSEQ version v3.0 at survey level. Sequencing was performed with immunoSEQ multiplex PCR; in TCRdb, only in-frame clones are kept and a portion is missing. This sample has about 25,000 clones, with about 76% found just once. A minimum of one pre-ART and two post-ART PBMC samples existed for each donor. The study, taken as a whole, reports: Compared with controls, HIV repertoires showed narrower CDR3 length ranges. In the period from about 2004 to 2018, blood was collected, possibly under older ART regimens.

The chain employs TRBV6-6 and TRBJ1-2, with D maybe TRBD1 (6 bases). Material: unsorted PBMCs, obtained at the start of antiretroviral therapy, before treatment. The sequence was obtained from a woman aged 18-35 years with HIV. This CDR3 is CASSYSTGNYGYTF. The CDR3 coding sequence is TGTGCCAGCAGTTACTCGACAGGCAACTATGGCTACACCTTC.